A single sample gave rise to the 16 T cell receptor beta chains below, sequenced in a study of T cells in Graves' hyperthyroidism and ophthalmopathy. RNA transcripts provided the source from which TCR beta CDR3 regions were amplified. The primer set for the first-round RT-PCR of the TCR CDR3 was HTBI. TCRdb re-called the multiplex PCR reads with MiXCR, one entry per CDR3 protein. The data show about 530,000 distinct CDR3 sequences, approximately 17% seen once. What was sequenced was blood. The receptors were gathered from a young woman with Graves' ophthalmopathy.

Ten or more counts support this clonotype. The chain couples TRBV12-3 or TRBV12-4 to TRBJ2-1; D is perhaps TRBD2 (5 bases). Deletions cut 5 bases from V and 6 bases from J, with 20 bases between. The CDR3 is 16 amino acids. The CDR3 sequence is CASSPQAAARSNEQFF. The CDR3 DNA reads as TGTGCCAGCAGTCCCCAGGCAGCGGCAAGGAGCAATGAGCAGTTCTTC.

This clonotype was counted only a few times. The chain links TRBV5-1 to TRBJ1-1; 8 bases are a match to TRBD1. V lost 3 bases, J lost 1 base, and 5 bases stayed unmatched. The germline V gene has CDR1 SGHRS and CDR2 YFSETQ. There are 15 residues in the CDR3. The CDR3 sequence is CASSSAGGGNTEAFF. In DNA, the CDR3 is TGCGCCAGCAGCTCAGCAGGGGGCGGGAACACTGAAGCTTTCTTT. Drawing the rest from reference TRBV5-1 and TRBJ1-1, the complete variable domain is KAGVTQTPRYLIKTRGQQVTLSCSPISGHRSVSWYQQTPGQGLQFLFEYFSETQRNKGNFPGRFSGRQFSNSRSEMNVSTLELGDSALYLCASSSAGGGNTEAFFGQGTRLTVV.

This chain joins TRBV7-8 and TRBJ1-1, with TRBD1 as a possible D gene (5 bases). Germline-derived CDR1 and CDR2 are SGHVS and FQNEAQ. The V and J ends lost 5 bases and 6 bases respectively, with 22 bases between them. This CDR3 contains 16 residues. CDR3 DNA sequence: TGTGCCAGCAGCGCAACCGGGACGGCCTTGTTAGCTGAAGCTTTCTTT. Translated: CASSATGTALLAEAFF.

This clonotype was counted many times. The chain has TRBV28 and TRBJ2-7; 7 bases line up with TRBD1. CDR3 length equals 19 residues. V was clipped by 3 bases and J by 1 base; unmatched bases: 18. CDR1 is MDHEN and CDR2 is SYDVKM in the germline V gene. The CDR3, as DNA: TGTGCCAGCAGTTTGATATACCTCCCCAGGGGGTTAAGTTCCTACGAGCAGTACTTC. It specifies CASSLIYLPRGLSSYEQYF.

The chain uses TRBV14 and TRBJ2-7, with D unresolved. The CDR3 consists of 14 residues. Germline V CDR1 and CDR2: SGHDN, FVKESK. Trimming stripped 0 bases from V and 4 bases from J, with 10 bases between. For the CDR3, the DNA is TGTGCCAGCAGCCAAGACAACAGTCTTTACGAGCAGTACTTC. Its protein product is CASSQDNSLYEQYF.

At least ten counts were recorded for this clonotype. The V call is TRBV3-1, the J call TRBJ2-1; 11 nucleotides match TRBD2. Germline-derived CDR1 and CDR2 are LGHDT and YNNKEL (reference sequence). The CDR3 is 15 residues long. V gave up 3 bases and J gave up 7 bases; unmatched junction bases: 5. This CDR3 is CASSHSGGARNEQFF. CDR3 coding DNA: TGTGCCAGCAGCCATAGCGGGGGGGCTCGGAATGAGCAGTTCTTC.

The chain has TRBV20-1 and TRBJ2-5, with 8 bases identical to TRBD2. This CDR3 contains 15 residues. The trim removed 3 bases at V and 1 base at J, leaving 7 bases unmatched. The V gene's germline CDR1 is DFQATT and CDR2 SNEGSKA (reference sequence). CDR3 residues: CSASRLASLQETQYF. The CDR3 bases are TGCAGTGCTAGCAGACTAGCGAGCCTCCAAGAGACCCAGTACTTC.

This clonotype was picked up many times. J is TRBJ1-1 and V is TRBV28; D remains unclear. Germline CDR1 MDHEN, CDR2 SYDVKM. Trimming left V 7 bases short and J 7 bases short, with 13 bases between. The CDR3 totals 12 residues. The CDR3 region has the DNA TGTGCCAGCACCATTCAAGCCGGTGAAGCTTTCTTT. Its translation is CASTIQAGEAFF.

This clonotype was picked up many times. The chain employs TRBV27 and TRBJ2-3, with no clear D. The V and J ends lost 2 bases and 5 bases respectively, with 14 bases between them. CDR1 and CDR2 from the germline V gene are MNHEY and SMNVEV (reference sequence). The length of the CDR3 is 15 residues. The CDR3 sequence: CASSLVVPGGDTQYF. The DNA of the CDR3 is TGTGCCAGCAGTTTAGTGGTTCCGGGTGGAGATACGCAGTATTTT.

The chain carries TRBV3-1 and TRBJ1-2; no definite D call. Trimming shortened V by 3 bases and J by 1 base, and 12 bases separated the two germline ends. CDR3 length equals 15 residues. Germline V gene lookup returns CDR1 LGHDT and CDR2 YNNKEL (reference sequence). CDR3 DNA: TGTGCCAGCAGCCACGGTTTAGGGCTTAACTATGGCTACACCTTC. It encodes CASSHGLGLNYGYTF.

This rearrangement joins TRBV2 to TRBJ2-7, with TRBD1 as a possible D gene (6 bases). Germline CDR1 is SNHLY and CDR2 is FYNNEI. CDR3 length: 13 residues. Trimming shortened V by 7 bases and J by 4 bases, and 14 bases separated the two germline ends. CDR3 sequence: CASTPTGFYEQYF. For the CDR3, the DNA is TGTGCCAGCACTCCGACAGGTTTTTACGAGCAGTACTTC.

This clonotype was seen ten or more times. The chain combines TRBV2 with TRBJ1-1, with D tentatively TRBD1 (6 bases). The germline V gene has CDR1 SNHLY and CDR2 FYNNEI. V was trimmed by 8 bases and J by 0 bases, leaving 10 bases between them. The CDR3 consists of 13 residues. CDR3 amino acids: CASGDRLNTEAFF. Here the CDR3 DNA reads TGTGCCAGCGGCGACAGGCTGAACACTGAAGCTTTCTTT.

The table lists this clonotype with many counts. The chain carries TRBV28 and TRBJ1-1; 9 bases agree with TRBD1. With V trimmed by 4 bases and J by 5 bases, 8 bases remained unmatched. Germline lookup yields CDR1 MDHEN and CDR2 SYDVKM. The CDR3 has 15 residues. CDR3 sequence (DNA): TGTGCCAGCAGTTGGGGGACAGGGAGAAGGACTGAAGCTTTCTTT. Translating it yields CASSWGTGRRTEAFF.

This clonotype was recorded many times. This sequence joins TRBV7-2 and TRBJ2-3; 9 positions agree with TRBD2. There are 18 residues in the CDR3. Germline loops: CDR1 SGHTA, CDR2 FQGNSA. V was pared by 5 bases and J by 1 base, with 13 bases of the junction left unmatched. CDR3 in amino acids: CASSTRRGGVEGTDTQYF. CDR3 bases: TGTGCCAGCAGCACAAGGCGGGGGGGGGTCGAGGGCACAGATACGCAGTATTTT.

This clonotype has only a few counts. The rearrangement uses TRBV4-3 and TRBJ1-5; 7 nucleotides align to TRBD1. Trimming at V came to 0 bases and at J to 9 bases, leaving 2 bases not matched to a gene. Germline CDR1 is LGHNA and CDR2 is YSLEER. The CDR3 totals 13 residues. The CDR3 here is CASSQDYRGPQHF. In nucleotides, the CDR3 is TGCGCCAGCAGCCAAGATTACAGGGGGCCCCAGCATTTT.

The rearrangement links TRBV4-3 to TRBJ2-5; 12 bases map to TRBD2. The CDR3 runs 18 residues. The V gene end was trimmed by 1 base and the J gene end by 4 bases; junction bases not matched to a gene: 10. Germline V lookup: CDR1 LGHNA, CDR2 YSLEER. CDR3 residues: CASSQVLASGRAGETQYF. DNA for the CDR3: TGCGCCAGCAGCCAAGTTTTAGCTAGCGGGAGGGCAGGAGAGACCCAGTACTTC.